Each of the 10 T cell receptor beta chains below was sequenced from the same sample in a study of T cell clones after liver transplantation. This table comes from immunoSEQ multiplex PCR, and its TCRdb copy is limited to in-frame clones, with some not included. The sample consists of around 100,000 clones, 75% to 85% of them appearing once. The source was CD4+ T cells from blood, collected before liver transplant. Receptors originate from a human donor who received a liver transplant.

The rearrangement joins TRBV27 to TRBJ2-2, with TRBD1 identical over 7 bases. Looked up from germline, CDR1 is MNHEY and CDR2 is SMNVEV (reference sequence). V shed 6 bases, J shed 2 bases, and the junction held 3 bases outside the gene matches. The CDR3 is 14 amino acids. CDR3: CASRRDRNTGELFF. The CDR3 coding sequence is TGTGCCAGCAGGAGGGACAGAAACACCGGGGAGCTGTTTTTT.

This CDR3 is CASSLTPLSGGAETQYF. CDR3 bases: TGTGCCAGCAGCTTAACCCCCCTTAGCGGGGGGGCCGAGACCCAGTACTTC. This chain joins TRBV7-3 and TRBJ2-5; 11 bases fit TRBD2. CDR1 is SGHTA and CDR2 is FQGTGA in the germline V gene. The CDR3 loop spans 17 amino acids. V dropped 0 bases and J dropped 5; count of bases not matched to a gene: 8. Drawing the rest from reference TRBV7-3 and TRBJ2-5, the complete variable domain is GAGVSQTPSNKVTEKGKYVELRCDPISGHTALYWYRQSLGQGPEFLIYFQGTGAADDSGLPNDRFFAVRPEGSVSTLKIQRTERGDSAVYLCASSLTPLSGGAETQYFGPGTRLLVL.

The chain uses TRBV5-1 and TRBJ2-6, with D possibly matching TRBD1 (6 bases). CDR1 SGHRS and CDR2 YFSETQ come from the germline V gene. The V end lost 7 bases, the J end lost 2 bases, and 13 bases lay between the germline ends. The CDR3 runs 15 residues. CDR3 sequence reads: CASADRQTGANVLTF. The CDR3 DNA follows: TGCGCCAGCGCCGACAGGCAAACTGGGGCCAACGTCCTGACTTTC.

V usage is TRBV6-5 and J usage is TRBJ1-3, with D unclear. Trimming cost V 2 bases and J 3 bases, with 11 bases left between them. The germline V gene encodes CDR1 MNHEY and CDR2 SVGAGI. The CDR3 length is 15 residues. CDR3 sequence reads: CASSYGPKGGNTIYF. The DNA of the CDR3 is TGTGCCAGCAGTTACGGCCCGAAAGGTGGAAACACCATATATTTT.

This sequence joins TRBV2 and TRBJ1-6; unclear D gene. This CDR3 region has 15 residues. CDR1 and CDR2 from the germline V gene are SNHLY and FYNNEI. V lost 10 bases and J lost 8, with 21 bases in between. The CDR3 DNA follows: TGTGCCACATCTTCTTCGACCCCACTAGATTCACCCCTCCACTTT. Translation gives CATSSSTPLDSPLHF.

The rearrangement uses TRBV7-2 and TRBJ1-4; D uncertain. V was pared by 2 bases and J by 4 bases, with 8 bases between. CDR1 is SGHTA and CDR2 is FQGNSA in the germline V gene. The CDR3 has 14 amino acids. The CDR3 reads CASSLSPFNEKLFF. The CDR3 DNA is TGTGCCAGCAGCTTATCCCCTTTTAATGAAAAACTGTTTTTT. Variable domain in full (rest from reference TRBV7-2 and TRBJ1-4): GAGVSQSPSNKVTEKGKDVELRCDPISGHTALYWYRQSLGQGLEFLIYFQGNSAPDKSGLPSDRFSAERTGGSVSTLTIQRTQQEDSAVYLCASSLSPFNEKLFFGSGTQLSVL.

The rearrangement uses TRBV2 and TRBJ2-4; the match to TRBD1 covers 10 bases. Germline V gives CDR1 SNHLY, CDR2 FYNNEI. This CDR3 comprises 14 residues. The V and J ends lost 10 bases and 5 bases, in that order; junction bases with no gene match: 8. CDR3 protein: CAIWTGGQQNIQYF. CDR3 in DNA: TGTGCCATCTGGACAGGGGGTCAGCAAAACATTCAGTACTTC.

This clone was found a few times. J is TRBJ1-1 and V is TRBV30; no reliable D call. CDR3 length: 16 amino acids. Deletions cut 3 bases from V and 1 base from J, with 18 bases between. CDR1 GTSNPN and CDR2 SVGIG come from the germline V gene (reference sequence). The CDR3 nucleotides read TGTGCCTGGAGCCCTCCGTCTGGACCGAAGAACACTGAAGCTTTCTTT. Residues: CAWSPPSGPKNTEAFF.

This chain uses TRBV27 with TRBJ2-1; D is ambiguous. Trimming pared 10 bases from V and 7 bases from J, leaving 14 bases between. Germline CDR1 and CDR2: MNHEY and SMNVEV (reference sequence). The CDR3 extends over 12 amino acids. The CDR3, as DNA: TGTGCCACCCTTATCCTTCCTAATGAGCAGTTCTTC. This codes for CATLILPNEQFF.

This chain connects TRBV19 to TRBJ2-7, with TRBD2 matching over 12 bases. Trimming cost V 3 bases and J 1 base; bases outside gene matches: 4. CDR3 length: 16 residues. Germline-derived CDR1 and CDR2 are LNHDA and SQIVND (reference sequence). The CDR3 here is CASSMASGRASYEQYF. The CDR3, as DNA: TGTGCCAGTAGTATGGCTAGCGGGAGGGCATCCTACGAGCAGTACTTC. Supplemented by reference TRBV19 and TRBJ2-7, the full variable domain reads DGGITQSPKYLFRKEGQNVTLSCEQNLNHDAMYWYRQDPGQGLRLIYYSQIVNDFQKGDIAEGYSVSREKKESFPLTVTSAQKNPTAFYLCASSMASGRASYEQYFGPGTRLTVT.